This is a list of T cell receptor beta chains from one sample in a study of blood T cell repertoires in COVID-19. Profiling relied on immunoSEQ multiplex PCR, and the TCRdb table lists in-frame clones only, not all of them. In the table there are 200,000 to 300,000 clones, approximately 90% of which are singletons. The sample comprised PBMCs or T cells enriched from blood (not recorded which). These receptors came from a woman in her forties with acute COVID-19. Each CDR3 is given without its conserved first and last residue. Each record gives: J gene, V gene, clone size, CDR3 protein. Clone size is not always given. Where it is, it says once, few, many or a class for expanded clones.

>TRBJ1-1|TRBV27|NA
ASSLLEFTEAF
>TRBJ2-5|TRBV27|NA
ASSLYRSEETQY
>TRBJ1-3|TRBV7-9|NA
ASSENAGGNTIY
>TRBJ2-2|TRBV15|NA
ATSSKAIGELF
>TRBJ2-5|TRBV7-3|NA
ASSPRRESETQY
>TRBJ2-1|TRBV12-2|few
ASRFAGSSSYNEQF
>TRBJ1-5|TRBV3-1/TRBV3-2|NA
ASSQEAGNNQPQH
>TRBJ1-2|TRBV28|NA
ASSLRGKKNYGYT
>TRBJ2-1|TRBV19|NA
ASTWGQADNEQF
>TRBJ1-3|TRBV3-1/TRBV3-2|NA
ASSQAGTTPSTIY
>TRBJ2-5|TRBV4-3|NA
ASSQVVAGTGERETQY